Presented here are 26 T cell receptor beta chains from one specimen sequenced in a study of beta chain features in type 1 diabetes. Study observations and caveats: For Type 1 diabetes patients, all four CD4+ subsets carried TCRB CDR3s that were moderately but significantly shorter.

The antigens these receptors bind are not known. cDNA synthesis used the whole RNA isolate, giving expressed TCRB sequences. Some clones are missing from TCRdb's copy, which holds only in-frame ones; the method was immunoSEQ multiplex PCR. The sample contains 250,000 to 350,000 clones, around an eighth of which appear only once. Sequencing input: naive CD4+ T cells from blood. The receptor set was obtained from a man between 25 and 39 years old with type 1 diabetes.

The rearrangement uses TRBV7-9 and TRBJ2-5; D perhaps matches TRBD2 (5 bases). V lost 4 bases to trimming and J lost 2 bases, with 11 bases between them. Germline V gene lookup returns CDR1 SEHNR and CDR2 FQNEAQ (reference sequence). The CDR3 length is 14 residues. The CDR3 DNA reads TGTGCCAGCAGCTCCGGACTGCTACAAGAGACCCAGTACTTC. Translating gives CASSSGLLQETQYF.

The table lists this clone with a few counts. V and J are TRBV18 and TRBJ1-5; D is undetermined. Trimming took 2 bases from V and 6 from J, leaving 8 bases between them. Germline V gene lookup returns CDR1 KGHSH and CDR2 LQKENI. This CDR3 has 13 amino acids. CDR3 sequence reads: CASSPGRSQPQHF. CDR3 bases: TGTGCCAGCTCACCAGGCCGCAGTCAGCCCCAGCATTTT.

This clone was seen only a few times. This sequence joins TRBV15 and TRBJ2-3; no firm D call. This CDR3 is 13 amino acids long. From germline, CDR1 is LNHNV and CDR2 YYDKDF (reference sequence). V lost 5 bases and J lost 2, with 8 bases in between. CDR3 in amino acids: CATSPRHTDTQYF. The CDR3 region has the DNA TGTGCCACCAGCCCGAGACACACAGATACGCAGTATTTT.

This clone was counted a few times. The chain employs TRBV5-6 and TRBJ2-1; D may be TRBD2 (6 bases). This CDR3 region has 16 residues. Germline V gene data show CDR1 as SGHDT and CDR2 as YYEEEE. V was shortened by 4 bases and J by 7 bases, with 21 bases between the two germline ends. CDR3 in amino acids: CASSATSGRGGNEQFF. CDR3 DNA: TGTGCCAGCAGCGCGACTTCGGGCCGAGGAGGGAATGAGCAGTTCTTC.

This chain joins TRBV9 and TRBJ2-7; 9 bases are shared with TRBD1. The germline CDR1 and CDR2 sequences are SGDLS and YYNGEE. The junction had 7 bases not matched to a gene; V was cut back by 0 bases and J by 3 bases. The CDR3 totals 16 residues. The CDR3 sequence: CASSVGGQGPLYEQYF. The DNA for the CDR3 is TGTGCCAGCAGCGTAGGGGGACAGGGCCCCCTCTACGAGCAGTACTTC.

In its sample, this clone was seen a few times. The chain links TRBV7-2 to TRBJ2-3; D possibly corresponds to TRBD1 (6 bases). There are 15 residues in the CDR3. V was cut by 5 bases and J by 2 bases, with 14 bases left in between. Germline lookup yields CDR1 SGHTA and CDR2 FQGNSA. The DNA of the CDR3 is TGTGCCAGCAGCCACAAGACAGGCCCCACAGATACGCAGTATTTT. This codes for CASSHKTGPTDTQYF.

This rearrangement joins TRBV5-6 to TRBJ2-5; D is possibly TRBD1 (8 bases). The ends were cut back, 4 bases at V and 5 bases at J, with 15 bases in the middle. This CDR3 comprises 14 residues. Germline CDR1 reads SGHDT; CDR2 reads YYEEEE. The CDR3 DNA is TGTGCCAGCAGCGTGACAGGGGAGGGGGAGACCCAGTACTTC. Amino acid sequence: CASSVTGEGETQYF.

The CDR3 DNA sequence: TGTGCCAGCAGTGAGTTTCTCCTACAGGGAACTTCGGAGACCCAGTACTTC. This encodes CASSEFLLQGTSETQYF. The gene calls are TRBV2 and TRBJ2-5, with a weak D call TRBD1 (6 bases). Deletions cut 3 bases from V and 5 bases from J, with 22 bases between. The CDR3 is made up of 17 amino acids. CDR1 is SNHLY, CDR2 FYNNEI, per germline. The full variable domain, with the rest looked up from reference TRBV2 and TRBJ2-5, is EPEVTQTPSHQVTQMGQEVILRCVPISNHLYFYWYRQILGQKVEFLVSFYNNEISEKSEIFDDQFSVERPDGSNFTLKIRSTKLEDSAMYFCASSEFLLQGTSETQYFGPGTRLLVL.

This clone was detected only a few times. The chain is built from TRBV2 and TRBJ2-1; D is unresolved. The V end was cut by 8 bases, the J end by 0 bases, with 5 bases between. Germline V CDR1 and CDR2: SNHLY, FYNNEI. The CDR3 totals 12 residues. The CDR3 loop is CASASSYNEQFF. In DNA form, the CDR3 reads TGTGCCAGCGCGAGCTCCTACAATGAGCAGTTCTTC.

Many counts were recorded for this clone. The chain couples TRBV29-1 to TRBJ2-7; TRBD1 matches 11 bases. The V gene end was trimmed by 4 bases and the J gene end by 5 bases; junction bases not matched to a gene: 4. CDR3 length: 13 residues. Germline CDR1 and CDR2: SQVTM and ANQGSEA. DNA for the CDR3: TGCAGCGTTGCTCGGACAGGGGGCAACGAGCAGTACTTC. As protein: CSVARTGGNEQYF.

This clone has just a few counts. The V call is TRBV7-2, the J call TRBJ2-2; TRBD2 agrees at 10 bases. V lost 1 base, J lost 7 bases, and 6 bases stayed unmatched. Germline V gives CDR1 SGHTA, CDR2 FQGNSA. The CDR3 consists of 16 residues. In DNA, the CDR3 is TGTGCCAGCAGCTTAGGGGGACTAGCGATCGTCGGGGAGCTGTTTTTT. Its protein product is CASSLGGLAIVGELFF.

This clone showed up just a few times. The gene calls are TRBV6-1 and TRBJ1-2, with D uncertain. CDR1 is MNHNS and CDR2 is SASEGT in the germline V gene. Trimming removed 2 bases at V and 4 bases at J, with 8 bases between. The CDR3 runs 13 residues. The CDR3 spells CASSERVVYGYTF. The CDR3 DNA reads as TGTGCCAGCAGTGAACGGGTAGTCTATGGCTACACCTTC.

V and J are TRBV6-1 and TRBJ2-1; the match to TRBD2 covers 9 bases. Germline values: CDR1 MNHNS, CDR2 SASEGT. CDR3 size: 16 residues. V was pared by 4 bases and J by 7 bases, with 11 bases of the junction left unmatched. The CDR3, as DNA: TGTGCCAGCAGTGTCCGGGTCGCGGGAGGGCTTAATGAGCAGTTCTTC. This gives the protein CASSVRVAGGLNEQFF.

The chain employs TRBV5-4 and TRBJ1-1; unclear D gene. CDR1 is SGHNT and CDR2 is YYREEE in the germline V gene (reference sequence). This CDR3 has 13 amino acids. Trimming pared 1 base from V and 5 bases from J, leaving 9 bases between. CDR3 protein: CASSLSGRTEAFF. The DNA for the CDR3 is TGTGCCAGCAGCTTGTCGGGAAGGACTGAAGCTTTCTTT.

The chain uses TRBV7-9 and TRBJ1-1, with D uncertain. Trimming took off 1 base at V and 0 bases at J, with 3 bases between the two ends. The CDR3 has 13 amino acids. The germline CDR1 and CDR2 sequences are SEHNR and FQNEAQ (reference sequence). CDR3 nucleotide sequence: TGTGCCAGCAGCTTAGTAGTGAACACTGAAGCTTTCTTT. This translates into CASSLVVNTEAFF.

CDR3 DNA: TGTGCCAGCAGTGTAACAGAAGCCCAAGAGACCCAGTACTTC. It yields the protein CASSVTEAQETQYF. This chain joins TRBV2 and TRBJ2-5; no definite D call. Germline-derived CDR1 and CDR2 are SNHLY and FYNNEI. The CDR3 is made up of 14 amino acids. V dropped 4 bases and J dropped 1 base, with 10 bases sitting between them.

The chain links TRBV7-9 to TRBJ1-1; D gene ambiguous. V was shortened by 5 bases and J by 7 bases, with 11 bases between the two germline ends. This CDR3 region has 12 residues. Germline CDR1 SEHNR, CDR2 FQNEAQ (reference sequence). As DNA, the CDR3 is TGTGCCAGCAGCCCTAGTGGAGGTGAAGCTTTCTTT. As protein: CASSPSGGEAFF.

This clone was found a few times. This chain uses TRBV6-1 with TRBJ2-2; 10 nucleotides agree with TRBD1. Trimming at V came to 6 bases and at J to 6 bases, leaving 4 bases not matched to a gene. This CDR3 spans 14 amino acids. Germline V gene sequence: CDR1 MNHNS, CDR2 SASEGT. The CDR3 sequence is CASRPGQGSGELFF. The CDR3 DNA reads TGTGCCAGCAGACCGGGACAGGGGTCCGGGGAGCTGTTTTTT.

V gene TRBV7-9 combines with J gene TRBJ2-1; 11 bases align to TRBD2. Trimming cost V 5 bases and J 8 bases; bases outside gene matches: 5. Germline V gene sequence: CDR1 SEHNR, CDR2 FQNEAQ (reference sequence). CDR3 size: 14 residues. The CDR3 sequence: CASSLSGRVDEQFF. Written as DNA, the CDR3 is TGTGCCAGCAGCCTTAGCGGGAGGGTCGATGAGCAGTTCTTC.

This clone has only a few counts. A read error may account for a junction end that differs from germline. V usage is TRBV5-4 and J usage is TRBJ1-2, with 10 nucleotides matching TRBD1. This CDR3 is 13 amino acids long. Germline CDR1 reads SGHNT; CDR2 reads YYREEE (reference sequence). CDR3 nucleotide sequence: TGTGCCAGCAGCTTGGATCGGACAGGGGGTCAACCCTTC. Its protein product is CASSLDRTGGQPF.

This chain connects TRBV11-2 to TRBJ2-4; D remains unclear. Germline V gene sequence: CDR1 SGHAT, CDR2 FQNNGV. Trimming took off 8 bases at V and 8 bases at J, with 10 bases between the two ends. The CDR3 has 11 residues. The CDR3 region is CASLRGYIQYF. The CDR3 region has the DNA TGTGCCAGCCTTCGAGGTTACATTCAGTACTTC.

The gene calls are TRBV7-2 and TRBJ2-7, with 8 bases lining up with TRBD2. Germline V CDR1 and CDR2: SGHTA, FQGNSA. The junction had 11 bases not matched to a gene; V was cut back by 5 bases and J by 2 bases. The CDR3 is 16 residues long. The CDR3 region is CASSPRRGGHTYEQYF. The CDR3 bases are TGTGCCAGCAGCCCCCGACGGGGGGGGCACACCTACGAGCAGTACTTC.

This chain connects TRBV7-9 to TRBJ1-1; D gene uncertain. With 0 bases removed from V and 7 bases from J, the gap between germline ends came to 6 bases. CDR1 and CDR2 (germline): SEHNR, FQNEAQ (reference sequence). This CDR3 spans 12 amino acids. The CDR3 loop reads CASSLARDEAFF. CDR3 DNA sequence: TGTGCCAGCAGCTTAGCGCGGGATGAAGCTTTCTTT.

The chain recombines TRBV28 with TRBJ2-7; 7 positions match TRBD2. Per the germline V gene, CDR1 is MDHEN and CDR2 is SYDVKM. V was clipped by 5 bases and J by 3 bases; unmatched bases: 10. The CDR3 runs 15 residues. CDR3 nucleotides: TGTGCCAGCAGTCCGACTAGCCGAGACGGCTACGAGCAGTACTTC. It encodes CASSPTSRDGYEQYF.

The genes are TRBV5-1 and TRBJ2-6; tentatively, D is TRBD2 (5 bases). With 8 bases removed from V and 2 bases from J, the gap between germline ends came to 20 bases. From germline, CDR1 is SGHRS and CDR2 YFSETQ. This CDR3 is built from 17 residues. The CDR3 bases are TGCGCCAGTAACCGAGGCACCGCCGGGACTGGGGCCAACGTCCTGACTTTC. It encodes CASNRGTAGTGANVLTF.

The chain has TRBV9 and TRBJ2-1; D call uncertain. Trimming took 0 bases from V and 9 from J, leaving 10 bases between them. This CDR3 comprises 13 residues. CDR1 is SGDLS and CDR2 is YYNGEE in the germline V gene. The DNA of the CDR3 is TGTGCCAGCAGCGTAGGAGCTCTAGGTGAGCAGTTCTTC. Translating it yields CASSVGALGEQFF.